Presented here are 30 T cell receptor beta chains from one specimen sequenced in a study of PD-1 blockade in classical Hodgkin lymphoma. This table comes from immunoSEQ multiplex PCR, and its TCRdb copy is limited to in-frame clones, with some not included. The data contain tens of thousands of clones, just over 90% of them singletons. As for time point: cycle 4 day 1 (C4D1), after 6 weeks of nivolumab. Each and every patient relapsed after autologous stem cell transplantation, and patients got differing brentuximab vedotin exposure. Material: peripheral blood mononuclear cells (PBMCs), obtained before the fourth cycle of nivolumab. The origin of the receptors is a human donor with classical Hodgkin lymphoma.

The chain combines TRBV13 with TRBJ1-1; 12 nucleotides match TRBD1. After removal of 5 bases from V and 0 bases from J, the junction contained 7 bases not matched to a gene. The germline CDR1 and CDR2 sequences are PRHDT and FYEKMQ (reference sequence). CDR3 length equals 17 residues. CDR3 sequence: CASSRDRGPELNTEAFF. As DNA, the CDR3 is TGTGCCAGCAGCAGGGACAGGGGGCCTGAACTGAACACTGAAGCTTTCTTT. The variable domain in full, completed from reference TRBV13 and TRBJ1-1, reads AAGVIQSPRHLIKEKRETATLKCYPIPRHDTVYWYQQGPGQDPQFLISFYEKMQSDKGSIPDRFSAQQFSDYHSELNMSSLELGDSALYFCASSRDRGPELNTEAFFGQGTRLTVV.

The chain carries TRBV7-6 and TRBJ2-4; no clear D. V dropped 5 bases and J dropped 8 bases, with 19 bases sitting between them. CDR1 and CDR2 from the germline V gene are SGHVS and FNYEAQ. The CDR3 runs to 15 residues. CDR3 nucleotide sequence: TGTGCCAGCAGCCATTCTGGCGTGGGCTTTGACATTCAGTACTTC. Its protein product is CASSHSGVGFDIQYF. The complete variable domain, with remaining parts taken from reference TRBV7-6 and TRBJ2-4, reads GAGVSQSPRYKVTKRGQDVALRCDPISGHVSLYWYRQALGQGPEFLTYFNYEAQQDKSGLPNDRFSAERPEGSISTLTIQRTEQRDSAMYRCASSHSGVGFDIQYFGAGTRLSVL.

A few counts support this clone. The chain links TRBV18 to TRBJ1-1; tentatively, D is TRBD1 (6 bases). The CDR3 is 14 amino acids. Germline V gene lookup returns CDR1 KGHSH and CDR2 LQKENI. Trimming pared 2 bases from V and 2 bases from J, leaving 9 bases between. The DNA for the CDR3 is TGTGCCAGCTCACCATCGACAGGCAACACTGAAGCTTTCTTT. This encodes CASSPSTGNTEAFF.

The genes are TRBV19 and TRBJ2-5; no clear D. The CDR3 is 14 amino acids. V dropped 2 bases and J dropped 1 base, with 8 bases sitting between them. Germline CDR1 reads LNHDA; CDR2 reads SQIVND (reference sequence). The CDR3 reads CASSIRQLQETQYF. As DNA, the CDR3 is TGTGCCAGTAGTATACGGCAGCTCCAAGAGACCCAGTACTTC.

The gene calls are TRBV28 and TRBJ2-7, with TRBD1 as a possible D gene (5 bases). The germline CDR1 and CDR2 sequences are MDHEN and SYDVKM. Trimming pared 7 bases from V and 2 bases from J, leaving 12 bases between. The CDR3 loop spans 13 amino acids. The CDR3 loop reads CASKGPLAYEQYF. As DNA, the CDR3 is TGTGCCAGCAAGGGGCCCTTGGCCTACGAGCAGTACTTC.

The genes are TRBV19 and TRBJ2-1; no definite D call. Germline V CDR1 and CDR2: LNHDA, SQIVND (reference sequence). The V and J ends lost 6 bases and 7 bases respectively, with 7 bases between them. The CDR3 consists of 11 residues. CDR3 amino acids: CASRLKNEQFF. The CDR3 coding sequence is TGTGCCAGTAGATTAAAGAATGAGCAGTTCTTC.

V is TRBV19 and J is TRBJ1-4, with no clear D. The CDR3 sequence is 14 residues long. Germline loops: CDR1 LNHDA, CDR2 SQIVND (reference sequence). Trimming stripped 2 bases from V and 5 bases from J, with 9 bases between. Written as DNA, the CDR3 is TGTGCCAGTAGTATAAAAGGGTTCAATGAAAAACTGTTTTTT. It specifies CASSIKGFNEKLFF.

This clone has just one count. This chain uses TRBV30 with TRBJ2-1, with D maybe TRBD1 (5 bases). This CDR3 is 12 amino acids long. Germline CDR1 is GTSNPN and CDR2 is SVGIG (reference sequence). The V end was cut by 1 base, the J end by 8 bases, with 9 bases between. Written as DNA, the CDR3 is TGTGCCTGGAGTGACCAGGGCTATGAGCAGTTCTTC. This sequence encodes CAWSDQGYEQFF.

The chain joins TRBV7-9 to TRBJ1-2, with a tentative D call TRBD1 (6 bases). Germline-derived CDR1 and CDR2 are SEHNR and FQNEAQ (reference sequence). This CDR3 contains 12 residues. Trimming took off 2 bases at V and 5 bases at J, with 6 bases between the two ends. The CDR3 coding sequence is TGTGCCAGCAGCTTACAGGGGTATGGCTACACCTTC. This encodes CASSLQGYGYTF.

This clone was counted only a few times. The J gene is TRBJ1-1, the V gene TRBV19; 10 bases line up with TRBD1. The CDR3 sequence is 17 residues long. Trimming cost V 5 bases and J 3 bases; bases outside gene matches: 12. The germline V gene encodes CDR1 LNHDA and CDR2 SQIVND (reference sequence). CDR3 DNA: TGTGCCAGTAGTCCCCCAGACAGGGGGCTTGTGGACACTGAAGCTTTCTTT. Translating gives CASSPPDRGLVDTEAFF.

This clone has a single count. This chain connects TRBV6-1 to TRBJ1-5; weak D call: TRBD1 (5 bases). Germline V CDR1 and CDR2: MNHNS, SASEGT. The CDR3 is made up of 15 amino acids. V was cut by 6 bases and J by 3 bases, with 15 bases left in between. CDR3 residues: CASSQFGTDNQPQHF. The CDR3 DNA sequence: TGTGCCAGCAGCCAATTCGGGACGGACAATCAGCCCCAGCATTTT.

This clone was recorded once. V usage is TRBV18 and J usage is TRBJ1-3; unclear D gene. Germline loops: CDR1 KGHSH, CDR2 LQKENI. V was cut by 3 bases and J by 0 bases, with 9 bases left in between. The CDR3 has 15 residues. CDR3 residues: CASSPDLHSGNTIYF. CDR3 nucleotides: TGTGCCAGCTCACCGGATCTCCACTCTGGAAACACCATATATTTT.

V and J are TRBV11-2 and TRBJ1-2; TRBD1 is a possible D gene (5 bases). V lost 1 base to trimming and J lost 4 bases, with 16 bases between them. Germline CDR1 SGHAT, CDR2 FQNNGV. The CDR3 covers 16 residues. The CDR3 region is CASSLARKLGTYGYTF. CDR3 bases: TGTGCCAGCAGCTTAGCCAGAAAGCTAGGGACCTATGGCTACACCTTC.

CDR3 region: CASSQEGPRTGGNEKLFF. CDR3 coding DNA: TGCGCCAGCAGCCAAGAGGGGCCAAGGACAGGGGGTAATGAAAAACTGTTTTTT. This chain connects TRBV4-1 to TRBJ1-4; 10 bases are shared with TRBD1. The CDR3 is made up of 18 amino acids. J lost 4 bases, V lost 0 bases, and 8 bases had no gene match. The V gene's germline CDR1 is MGHRA and CDR2 YSYEKL.

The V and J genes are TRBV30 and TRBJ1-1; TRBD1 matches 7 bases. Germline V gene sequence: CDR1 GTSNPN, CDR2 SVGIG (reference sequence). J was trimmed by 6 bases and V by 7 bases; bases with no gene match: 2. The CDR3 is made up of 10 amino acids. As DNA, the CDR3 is TGTGCCTTCGGACAGGCTGAAGCTTTCTTT. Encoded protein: CAFGQAEAFF.

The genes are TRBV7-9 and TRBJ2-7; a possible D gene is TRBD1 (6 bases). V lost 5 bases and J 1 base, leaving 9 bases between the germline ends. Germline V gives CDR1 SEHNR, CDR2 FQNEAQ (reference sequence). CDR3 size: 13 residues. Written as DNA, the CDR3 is TGTGCCAGCAGCGCCGGGACATCCTACGAGCAGTACTTC. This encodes CASSAGTSYEQYF.

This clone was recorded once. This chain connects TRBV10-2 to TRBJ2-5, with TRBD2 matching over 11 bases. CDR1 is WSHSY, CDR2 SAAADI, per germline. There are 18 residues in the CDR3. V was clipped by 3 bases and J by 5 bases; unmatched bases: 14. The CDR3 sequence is CASSDSLLSGGAWETQYF. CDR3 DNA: TGCGCCAGCAGTGATTCCCTCCTTAGCGGGGGGGCATGGGAGACCCAGTACTTC.

This CDR3 reads CASSAAGTSGVAYNEQFF. The CDR3 nucleotides read TGTGCCAGCAGCGCCGCAGGGACTAGCGGGGTGGCCTACAATGAGCAGTTCTTC. The V gene is TRBV9, the J gene TRBJ2-1, with 13 bases identical to TRBD2. V gave up 3 bases and J gave up 2 bases; unmatched junction bases: 8. Germline CDR1 is SGDLS and CDR2 is YYNGEE. The CDR3 has 18 residues. Drawing the rest from reference TRBV9 and TRBJ2-1, the complete variable domain is DSGVTQTPKHLITATGQRVTLRCSPRSGDLSVYWYQQSLDQGLQFLIQYYNGEERAKGNILERFSAQQFPDLHSELNLSSLELGDSALYFCASSAAGTSGVAYNEQFFGPGTRLTVL.

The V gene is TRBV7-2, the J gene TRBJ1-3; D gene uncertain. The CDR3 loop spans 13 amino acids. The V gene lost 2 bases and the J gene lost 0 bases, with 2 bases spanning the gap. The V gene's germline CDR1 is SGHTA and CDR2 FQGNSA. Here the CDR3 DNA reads TGTGCCAGCAGCTTAACCTCTGGAAACACCATATATTTT. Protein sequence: CASSLTSGNTIYF.

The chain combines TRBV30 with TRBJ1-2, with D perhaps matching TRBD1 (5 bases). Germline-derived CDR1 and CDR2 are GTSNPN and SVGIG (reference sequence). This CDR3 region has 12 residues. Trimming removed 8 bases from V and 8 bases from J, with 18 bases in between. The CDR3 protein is CAGHLDDRGYTF. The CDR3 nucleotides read TGTGCCGGACACTTGGACGATCGGGGCTACACCTTC.

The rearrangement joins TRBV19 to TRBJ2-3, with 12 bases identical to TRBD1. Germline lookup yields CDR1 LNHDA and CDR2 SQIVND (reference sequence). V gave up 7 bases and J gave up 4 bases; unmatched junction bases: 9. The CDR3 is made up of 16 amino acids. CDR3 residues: CASNSHGTGGADTQYF. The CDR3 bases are TGTGCCAGTAATTCTCACGGGACAGGGGGCGCAGATACGCAGTATTTT. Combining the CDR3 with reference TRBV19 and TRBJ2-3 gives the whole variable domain DGGITQSPKYLFRKEGQNVTLSCEQNLNHDAMYWYRQDPGQGLRLIYYSQIVNDFQKGDIAEGYSVSREKKESFPLTVTSAQKNPTAFYLCASNSHGTGGADTQYFGPGTRLTVL.

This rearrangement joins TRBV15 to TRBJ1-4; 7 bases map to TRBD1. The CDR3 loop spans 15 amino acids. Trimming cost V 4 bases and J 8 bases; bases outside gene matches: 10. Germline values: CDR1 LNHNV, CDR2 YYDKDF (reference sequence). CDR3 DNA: TGTGCCACCAGCATGGGGGACAGCTTTGCAGAAAAACTGTTTTTT. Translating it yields CATSMGDSFAEKLFF.

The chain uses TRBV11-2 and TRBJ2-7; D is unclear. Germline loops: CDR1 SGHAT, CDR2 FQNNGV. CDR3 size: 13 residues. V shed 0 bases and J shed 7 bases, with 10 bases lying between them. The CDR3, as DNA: TGTGCCAGCAGCTTAGAGGGAACTGGAGAGCAGTACTTC. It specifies CASSLEGTGEQYF.

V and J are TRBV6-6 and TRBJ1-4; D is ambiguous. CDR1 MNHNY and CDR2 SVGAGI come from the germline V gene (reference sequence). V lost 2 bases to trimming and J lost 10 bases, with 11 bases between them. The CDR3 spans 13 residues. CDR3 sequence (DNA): TGTGCCAGCAGTTACGGAAGTACTGGAAAACTGTTTTTT. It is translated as CASSYGSTGKLFF.

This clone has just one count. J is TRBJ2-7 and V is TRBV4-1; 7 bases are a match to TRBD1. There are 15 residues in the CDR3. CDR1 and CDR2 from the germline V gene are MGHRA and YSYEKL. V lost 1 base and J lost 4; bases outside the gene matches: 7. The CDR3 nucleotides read TGCGCCAGCAGCCAAGGAGTCAGGGGGTCGTACGAGCAGTACTTC. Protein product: CASSQGVRGSYEQYF.

In DNA, the CDR3 is TGTGCCAGCAGTTCCCCACAGGGGAGGGCAGATACGCAGTATTTT. Its translation: CASSSPQGRADTQYF. The rearrangement uses TRBV6-9 and TRBJ2-3, with D perhaps TRBD1 or TRBD2 (7 bases each). V was clipped by 4 bases and J by 4 bases, with 15 bases between them. The CDR3 spans 15 residues. The germline V gene has CDR1 MNHGY and CDR2 SVAAGI.

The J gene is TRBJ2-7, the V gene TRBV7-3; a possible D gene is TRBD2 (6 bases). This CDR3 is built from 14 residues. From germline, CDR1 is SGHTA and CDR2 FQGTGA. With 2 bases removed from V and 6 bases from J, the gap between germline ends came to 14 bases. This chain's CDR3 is CASSLSGDVGEQYF. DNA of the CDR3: TGTGCCAGCAGCTTATCGGGGGATGTAGGCGAGCAGTACTTC.

CDR3 DNA sequence: TGTGCCAGCAGCGGGGTAGTACTTAGCACAGATACGCAGTATTTT. This gives the protein CASSGVVLSTDTQYF. The gene calls are TRBV27 and TRBJ2-3; weak D call: TRBD2 (5 bases). V was shortened by 6 bases and J by 0 bases, with 13 bases between the two germline ends. Per the germline V gene, CDR1 is MNHEY and CDR2 is SMNVEV (reference sequence). There are 15 residues in the CDR3.

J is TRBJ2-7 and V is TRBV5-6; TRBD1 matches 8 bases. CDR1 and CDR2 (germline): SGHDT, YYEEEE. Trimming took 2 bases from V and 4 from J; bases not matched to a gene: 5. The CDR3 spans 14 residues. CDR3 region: CASSLGQGAYEQYF. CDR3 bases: TGTGCCAGCAGCTTAGGCCAGGGGGCTTACGAGCAGTACTTC.

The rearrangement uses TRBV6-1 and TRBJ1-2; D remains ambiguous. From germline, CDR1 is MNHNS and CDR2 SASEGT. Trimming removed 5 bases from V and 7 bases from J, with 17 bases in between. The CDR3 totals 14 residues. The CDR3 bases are TGTGCCAGCAGTCTCCGGACGGCTCTGGGTGGCTACACCTTC. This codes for CASSLRTALGGYTF.